This is a list of T cell receptor beta chains from one sample in a study of T cells in Graves' hyperthyroidism and ophthalmopathy. TCRdb independently ran MiXCR on the multiplex PCR reads; one entry per CDR3 protein. The sample records about 710,000 distinct CDR3 sequences, about a sixth being singletons. The specimen was blood. These receptors were taken from a man aged 18-30 years with Graves' hyperthyroidism. CDR3s leave out the opening cysteine and the closing phenylalanine or tryptophan. The D gene is left open where the match is weak. A row's size may be missing; if present it is once, few, many or a size class.

V gene: TRBV5-6
D gene: .
clone size: .
CDR3 length: 12
J gene: TRBJ1-5
CDR3 protein: ASSQLTDNQPQH

V gene: TRBV20-1
D gene: .
clone size: .
CDR3 length: 13
J gene: TRBJ2-1
CDR3 protein: SARGDSSSYNEQF

V gene: TRBV13
D gene: .
clone size: few
CDR3 length: 12
J gene: TRBJ2-1
CDR3 protein: ASSYQGKGNEQF

V gene: TRBV2
D gene: .
clone size: few
CDR3 length: 14
J gene: TRBJ1-5
CDR3 protein: ASPTWEELSNQPQH

V gene: TRBV20-1
D gene: .
clone size: few
CDR3 length: 13
J gene: TRBJ2-7
CDR3 protein: SARPGTRLSYEQY

V gene: TRBV18
D gene: .
clone size: .
CDR3 length: 14
J gene: TRBJ1-6
CDR3 protein: ASSPRQGIDSPPLH

V gene: TRBV5-6
D gene: .
clone size: many
CDR3 length: 13
J gene: TRBJ1-1
CDR3 protein: ASSLTTLRDTEAF

V gene: TRBV24-1
D gene: .
clone size: few
CDR3 length: 11
J gene: TRBJ2-7
CDR3 protein: ATSDPTSNEQY

V gene: TRBV9
D gene: TRBD2
clone size: few
CDR3 length: 14
J gene: TRBJ2-5
CDR3 protein: ASSVGISGSGETQY

V gene: TRBV7-2
D gene: .
clone size: many
CDR3 length: 11
J gene: TRBJ2-1
CDR3 protein: ASSLAVGHEQF

V gene: TRBV15
D gene: .
clone size: .
CDR3 length: 10
J gene: TRBJ1-4
CDR3 protein: ATSRLNEKLF

V gene: TRBV7-6
D gene: .
clone size: .
CDR3 length: 11
J gene: TRBJ2-7
CDR3 protein: ASSLQGFDEQY

V gene: TRBV6-1
D gene: .
clone size: .
CDR3 length: 11
J gene: TRBJ2-7
CDR3 protein: ASIPSTRGEQY

V gene: TRBV20-1
D gene: .
clone size: .
CDR3 length: 11
J gene: TRBJ2-7
CDR3 protein: SAPAGGPSEQY

V gene: TRBV29-1
D gene: .
clone size: many
CDR3 length: 11
J gene: TRBJ2-7
CDR3 protein: SVVGSPSYEQY

V gene: TRBV20-1
D gene: TRBD2
clone size: .
CDR3 length: 13
J gene: .
CDR3 protein: SARRVAGAYNEQY

V gene: TRBV30
D gene: TRBD2
clone size: .
CDR3 length: 13
J gene: TRBJ2-1
CDR3 protein: AWIDRGLAPNEQF

V gene: TRBV2
D gene: .
clone size: many
CDR3 length: 12
J gene: TRBJ2-3
CDR3 protein: ASSEGEGTDTQY

V gene: TRBV7-9
D gene: .
clone size: .
CDR3 length: 11
J gene: TRBJ2-3
CDR3 protein: ASSLVEGGTQY

V gene: TRBV20-1
D gene: TRBD2
clone size: many
CDR3 length: 11
J gene: TRBJ2-1
CDR3 protein: SASYLAGDEQF

V gene: TRBV28
D gene: .
clone size: many
CDR3 length: 11
J gene: TRBJ1-4
CDR3 protein: ASSLLDSLKLF

V gene: TRBV20-1
D gene: TRBD2
clone size: .
CDR3 length: 13
J gene: TRBJ2-3
CDR3 protein: SARGLADYIDTQY

V gene: TRBV20-1
D gene: TRBD2
clone size: .
CDR3 length: 14
J gene: TRBJ2-7
CDR3 protein: SARDFLAGGVGEQY

V gene: TRBV20-1
D gene: TRBD2
clone size: many
CDR3 length: 12
J gene: TRBJ2-7
CDR3 protein: SARIAGSTYEQY

V gene: TRBV29-1
D gene: .
clone size: .
CDR3 length: 10
J gene: TRBJ1-1
CDR3 protein: SVGAVNTEAF

V gene: TRBV6-2/TRBV6-3
D gene: TRBD1
clone size: .
CDR3 length: 12
J gene: TRBJ1-1
CDR3 protein: ASSQDQGVMGAF

V gene: TRBV29-1
D gene: .
clone size: few
CDR3 length: 12
J gene: TRBJ1-5
CDR3 protein: SVGAGTSDQPQH

V gene: TRBV15
D gene: .
clone size: many
CDR3 length: 13
J gene: TRBJ2-7
CDR3 protein: ATSRADQSTYEQY

V gene: TRBV4-1
D gene: TRBD1
clone size: .
CDR3 length: 14
J gene: TRBJ2-1
CDR3 protein: ASSHPMADRHNEQF

V gene: TRBV4-2
D gene: .
clone size: .
CDR3 length: 13
J gene: TRBJ2-7
CDR3 protein: ASSQDLVRNNEQY

V gene: TRBV12-3/TRBV12-4
D gene: TRBD2
clone size: many
CDR3 length: 14
J gene: TRBJ2-7
CDR3 protein: ASSTGTSGGSYEQY

V gene: TRBV6-1
D gene: .
clone size: many
CDR3 length: 9
J gene: TRBJ1-2
CDR3 protein: ASTQSWGYT

V gene: TRBV18
D gene: .
clone size: .
CDR3 length: 10
J gene: TRBJ2-7
CDR3 protein: ASSPNLNEQY

V gene: TRBV7-2
D gene: .
clone size: many
CDR3 length: 12
J gene: TRBJ1-1
CDR3 protein: ASSLGYRDSEAF

V gene: TRBV14
D gene: .
clone size: .
CDR3 length: 11
J gene: TRBJ1-1
CDR3 protein: ASSQDHNTEAF

V gene: TRBV5-6
D gene: .
clone size: many
CDR3 length: 14
J gene: TRBJ2-3
CDR3 protein: ASSNRGGTYTDTQY

V gene: TRBV7-8
D gene: TRBD2
clone size: many
CDR3 length: 15
J gene: TRBJ2-5
CDR3 protein: ASSLVGLAGFEETQY

V gene: TRBV10-3
D gene: TRBD1
clone size: few
CDR3 length: 13
J gene: TRBJ1-5
CDR3 protein: AISESGIGGQPQH

V gene: TRBV10-3
D gene: .
clone size: .
CDR3 length: 10
J gene: TRBJ2-7
CDR3 protein: AIGLGRSEQY

V gene: TRBV28
D gene: TRBD1
clone size: many
CDR3 length: 13
J gene: TRBJ1-1
CDR3 protein: ASPSDRGRDTEAF

V gene: TRBV7-9
D gene: TRBD1
clone size: few
CDR3 length: 14
J gene: TRBJ2-4
CDR3 protein: ASSSGTGLAKNIQY

V gene: TRBV27
D gene: .
clone size: many
CDR3 length: 13
J gene: TRBJ1-5
CDR3 protein: ASSLNRHSNQPQH

V gene: TRBV11-1
D gene: .
clone size: .
CDR3 length: 12
J gene: TRBJ2-4
CDR3 protein: ASSIGRAKNIQY

V gene: TRBV5-6
D gene: TRBD1
clone size: few
CDR3 length: 14
J gene: TRBJ1-5
CDR3 protein: ASSSTTGDSNQPQH

V gene: TRBV18
D gene: .
clone size: many
CDR3 length: 15
J gene: TRBJ2-3
CDR3 protein: ASSRRITGASTDTQY

V gene: TRBV12-3/TRBV12-4
D gene: TRBD1
clone size: many
CDR3 length: 11
J gene: TRBJ2-5
CDR3 protein: ASGGGQGEAQY

V gene: TRBV6-1
D gene: .
clone size: few
CDR3 length: 10
J gene: TRBJ1-2
CDR3 protein: ASSERWYGYT

V gene: TRBV5-4
D gene: .
clone size: few
CDR3 length: 12
J gene: TRBJ2-2
CDR3 protein: ASSVGPQDGELF

V gene: TRBV7-9
D gene: .
clone size: few
CDR3 length: 10
J gene: TRBJ2-5
CDR3 protein: ASSLAPRAQY

V gene: TRBV7-2
D gene: .
clone size: few
CDR3 length: 11
J gene: TRBJ2-4
CDR3 protein: ASSLGQADIQY

V gene: TRBV6-6
D gene: TRBD2
clone size: few
CDR3 length: 13
J gene: TRBJ2-7
CDR3 protein: ASSYSTSGRGEQY

V gene: TRBV28
D gene: TRBD2
clone size: .
CDR3 length: 13
J gene: TRBJ2-2
CDR3 protein: ASSSSGTSFGELF

V gene: TRBV2
D gene: TRBD2
clone size: .
CDR3 length: 12
J gene: TRBJ2-7
CDR3 protein: ASRGTSGIREQY

V gene: TRBV9
D gene: TRBD2
clone size: .
CDR3 length: 14
J gene: TRBJ2-1
CDR3 protein: ASSVGLAGHYNEQF

V gene: TRBV6-1
D gene: TRBD2
clone size: many
CDR3 length: 16
J gene: TRBJ2-1
CDR3 protein: ASSAPLTSGSTYNEQF

V gene: TRBV27
D gene: .
clone size: many
CDR3 length: 14
J gene: TRBJ2-1
CDR3 protein: ASSLTWTGWNNEQF

V gene: TRBV19
D gene: .
clone size: .
CDR3 length: 14
J gene: TRBJ1-3
CDR3 protein: ASSIGPRADRGTIY

V gene: TRBV19
D gene: .
clone size: .
CDR3 length: 13
J gene: TRBJ1-5
CDR3 protein: ASSIRQYSNQPQH

V gene: TRBV2
D gene: TRBD2
clone size: few
CDR3 length: 13
J gene: TRBJ2-3
CDR3 protein: ASTQTSGSPDTQY

V gene: TRBV5-5
D gene: .
clone size: many
CDR3 length: 14
J gene: TRBJ2-1
CDR3 protein: ASSLAWVPLDNEQF